Here is one T cell receptor (beta chain) with its context. Its specificity is not known. This CDR3 region has 14 residues. With 1 base removed from V and 4 bases from J, the gap between germline ends came to 8 bases. The germline CDR1 and CDR2 sequences are KGHSH and LQKENI. Each sorted subset replicate got 200 ng genomic DNA, 25,000 to 30,000 genomes. This table comes from immunoSEQ multiplex PCR, and its TCRdb copy is limited to in-frame clones, with some not included. This sample yields about 2.4 million clones, of which over 85% are seen a single time; roughly 0.15% belongs to the top ten. This entry is derived from a study of shared clonotypes between healthy human individuals. Overall study: Per donor, CD8 memory used one plate, CD8 naive used two, CD4 memory used three and CD4 naive used three. Findings and caveats of the study: For naive CD4 cells, roughly 5% of clonotypes were shared across a handful of donors.

This receptor was obtained from a man younger than 30 in good health. This chain uses TRBV18 with TRBJ2-1; D remains ambiguous. The sample was naive CD4+ T cells sorted from blood. Subset here: CD45RA+ positively selected. The CDR3 nucleotides read TGTGCCAGCTCACCACTGGAAGGGTACAATGAGCAGTTCTTC. Residues: CASSPLEGYNEQFF.